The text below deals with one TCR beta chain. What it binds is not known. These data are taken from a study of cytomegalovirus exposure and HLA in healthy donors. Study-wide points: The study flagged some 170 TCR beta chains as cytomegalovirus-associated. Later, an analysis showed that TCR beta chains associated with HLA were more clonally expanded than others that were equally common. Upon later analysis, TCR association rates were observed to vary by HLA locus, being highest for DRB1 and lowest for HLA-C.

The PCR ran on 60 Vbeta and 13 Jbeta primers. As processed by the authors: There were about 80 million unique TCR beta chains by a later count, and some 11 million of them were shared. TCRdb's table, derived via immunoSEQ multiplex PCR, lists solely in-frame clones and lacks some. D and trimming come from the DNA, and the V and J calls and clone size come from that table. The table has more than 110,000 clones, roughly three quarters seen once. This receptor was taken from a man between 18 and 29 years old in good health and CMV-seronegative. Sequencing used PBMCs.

Here the CDR3 DNA reads TGTGCCAGCAGCTTATGGCCGGAGGGGTCCCAAGAGACCCAGTACTTC. This codes for CASSLWPEGSQETQYF. This chain links TRBV7-2 with TRBJ2-5; possibly TRBD2 for D (6 bases). V lost 2 bases and J lost 1, with 14 bases in between. This CDR3 has 16 residues. Looked up from germline, CDR1 is SGHTA and CDR2 is FQGNSA.